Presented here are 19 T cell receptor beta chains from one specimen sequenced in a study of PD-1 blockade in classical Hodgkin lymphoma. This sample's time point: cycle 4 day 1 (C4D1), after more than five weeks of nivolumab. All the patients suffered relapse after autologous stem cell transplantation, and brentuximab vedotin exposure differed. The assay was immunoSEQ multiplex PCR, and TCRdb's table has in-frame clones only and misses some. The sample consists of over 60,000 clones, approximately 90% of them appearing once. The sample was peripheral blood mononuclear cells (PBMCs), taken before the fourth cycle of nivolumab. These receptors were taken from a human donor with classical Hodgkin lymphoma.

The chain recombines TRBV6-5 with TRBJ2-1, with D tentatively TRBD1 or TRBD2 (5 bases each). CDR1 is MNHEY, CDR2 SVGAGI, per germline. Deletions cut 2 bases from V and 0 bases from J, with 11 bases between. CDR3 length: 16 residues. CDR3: CASSYTGRTSYNEQFF. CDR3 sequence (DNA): TGTGCCAGCAGTTACACGGGACGAACCTCCTACAATGAGCAGTTCTTC.

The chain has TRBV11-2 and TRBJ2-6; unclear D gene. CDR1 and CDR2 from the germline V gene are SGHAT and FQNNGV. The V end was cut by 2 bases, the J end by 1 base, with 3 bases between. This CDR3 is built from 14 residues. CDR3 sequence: CASSLLSGANVLTF. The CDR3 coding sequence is TGTGCCAGCAGCTTACTTTCTGGGGCCAACGTCCTGACTTTC.

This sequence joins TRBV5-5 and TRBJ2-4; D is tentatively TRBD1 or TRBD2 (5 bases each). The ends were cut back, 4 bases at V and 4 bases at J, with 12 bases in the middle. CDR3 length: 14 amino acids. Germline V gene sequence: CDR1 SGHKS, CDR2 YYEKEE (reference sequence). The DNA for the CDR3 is TGTGCCAGCAGCGTAGGGGAGCCGAAAAACATTCAGTACTTC. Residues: CASSVGEPKNIQYF.

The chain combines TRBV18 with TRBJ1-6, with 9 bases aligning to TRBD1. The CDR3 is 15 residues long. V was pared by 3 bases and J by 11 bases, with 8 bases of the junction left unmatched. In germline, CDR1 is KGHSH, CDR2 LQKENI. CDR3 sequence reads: CASSPPGQGLAPLHF. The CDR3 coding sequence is TGTGCCAGCTCACCTCCGGGACAGGGCTTGGCACCCCTCCACTTT.

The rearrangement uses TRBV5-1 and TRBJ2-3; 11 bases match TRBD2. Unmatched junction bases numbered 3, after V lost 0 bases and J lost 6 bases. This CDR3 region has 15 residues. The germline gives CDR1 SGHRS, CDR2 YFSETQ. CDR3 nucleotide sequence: TGCGCCAGCAGCTTGGGATCTAGCGGGAGGGATACGCAGTATTTT. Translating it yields CASSLGSSGRDTQYF.

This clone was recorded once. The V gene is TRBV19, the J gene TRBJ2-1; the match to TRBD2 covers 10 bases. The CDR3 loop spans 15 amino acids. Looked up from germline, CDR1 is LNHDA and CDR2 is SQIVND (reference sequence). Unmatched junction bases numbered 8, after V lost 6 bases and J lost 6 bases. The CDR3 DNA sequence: TGTGCCAGTAGACAAGCGGGAGGGCCAAGCAATGAGCAGTTCTTC. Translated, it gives CASRQAGGPSNEQFF.

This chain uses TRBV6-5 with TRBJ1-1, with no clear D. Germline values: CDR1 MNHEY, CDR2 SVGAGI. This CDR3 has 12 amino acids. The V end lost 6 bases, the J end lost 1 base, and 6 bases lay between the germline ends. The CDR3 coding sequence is TGTGCCAGCAGCGATACGAACACTGAAGCTTTCTTT. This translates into CASSDTNTEAFF.

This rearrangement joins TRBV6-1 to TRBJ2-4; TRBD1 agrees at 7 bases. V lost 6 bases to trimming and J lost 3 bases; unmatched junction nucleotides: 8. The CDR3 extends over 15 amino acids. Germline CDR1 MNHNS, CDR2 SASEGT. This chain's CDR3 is CASRVQGTGKNIQYF. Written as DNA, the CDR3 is TGTGCCAGCAGGGTACAGGGGACCGGCAAAAACATTCAGTACTTC.

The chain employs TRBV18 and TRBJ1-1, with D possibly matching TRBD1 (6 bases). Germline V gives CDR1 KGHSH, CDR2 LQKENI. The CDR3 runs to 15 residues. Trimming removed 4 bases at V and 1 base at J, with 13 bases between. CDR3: CASSLKIQGNTEAFF. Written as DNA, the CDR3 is TGTGCCAGCTCACTTAAAATACAGGGGAACACTGAAGCTTTCTTT.

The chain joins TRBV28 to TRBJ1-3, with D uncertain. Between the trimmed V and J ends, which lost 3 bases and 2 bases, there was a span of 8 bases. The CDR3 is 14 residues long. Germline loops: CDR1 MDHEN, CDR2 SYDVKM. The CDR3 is CASSLYGTGNTIYF. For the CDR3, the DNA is TGTGCCAGCAGTTTGTACGGCACTGGAAACACCATATATTTT. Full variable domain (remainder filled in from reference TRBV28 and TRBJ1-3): DVKVTQSSRYLVKRTGEKVFLECVQDMDHENMFWYRQDPGLGLRLIYFSYDVKMKEKGDIPEGYSVSREKKERFSLILESASTNQTSMYLCASSLYGTGNTIYFGEGSWLTVV.

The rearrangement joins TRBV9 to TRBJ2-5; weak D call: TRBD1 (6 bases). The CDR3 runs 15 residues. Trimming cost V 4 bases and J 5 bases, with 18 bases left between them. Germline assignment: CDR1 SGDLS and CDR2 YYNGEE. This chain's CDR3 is CASSPTPGEWETQYF. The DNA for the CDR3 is TGTGCCAGCAGCCCAACCCCAGGGGAGTGGGAGACCCAGTACTTC.

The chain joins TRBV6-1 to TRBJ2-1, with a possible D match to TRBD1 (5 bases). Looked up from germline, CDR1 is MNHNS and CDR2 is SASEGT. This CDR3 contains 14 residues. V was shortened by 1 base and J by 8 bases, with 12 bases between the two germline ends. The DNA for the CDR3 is TGTGCCAGCAGTGAAGGGACACTTCGGGATGAGCAGTTCTTC. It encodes CASSEGTLRDEQFF.

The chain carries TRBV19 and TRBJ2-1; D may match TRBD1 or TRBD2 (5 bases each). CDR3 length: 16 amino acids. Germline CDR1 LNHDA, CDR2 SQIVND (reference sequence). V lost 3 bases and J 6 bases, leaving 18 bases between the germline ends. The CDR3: CASSIGTPRYSNEQFF. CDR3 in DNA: TGTGCCAGTAGTATTGGGACCCCCAGGTATTCCAATGAGCAGTTCTTC.

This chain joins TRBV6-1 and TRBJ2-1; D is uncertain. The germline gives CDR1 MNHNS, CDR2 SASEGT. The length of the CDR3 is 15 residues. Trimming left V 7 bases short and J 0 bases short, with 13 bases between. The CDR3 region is CASTGRWGSYNEQFF. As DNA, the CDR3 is TGTGCCAGCACCGGAAGGTGGGGCTCCTACAATGAGCAGTTCTTC.

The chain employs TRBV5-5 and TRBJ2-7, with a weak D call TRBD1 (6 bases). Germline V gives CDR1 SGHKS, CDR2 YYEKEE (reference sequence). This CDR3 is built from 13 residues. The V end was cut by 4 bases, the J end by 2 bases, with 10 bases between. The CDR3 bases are TGTGCCAGCAGCCCCGGACAGACCTACGAGCAGTACTTC. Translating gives CASSPGQTYEQYF.

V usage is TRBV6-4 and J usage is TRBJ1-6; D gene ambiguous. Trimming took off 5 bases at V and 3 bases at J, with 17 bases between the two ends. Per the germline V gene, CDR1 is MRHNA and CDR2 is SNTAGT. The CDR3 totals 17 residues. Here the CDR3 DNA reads TGTGCCAGCAGTCCCAGACTGCCGCTTAACTATAATTCACCCCTCCACTTT. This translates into CASSPRLPLNYNSPLHF.

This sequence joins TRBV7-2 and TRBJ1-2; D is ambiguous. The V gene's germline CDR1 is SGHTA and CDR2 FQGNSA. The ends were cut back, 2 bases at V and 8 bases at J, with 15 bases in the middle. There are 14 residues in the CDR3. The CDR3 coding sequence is TGTGCCAGCAGCTTAAACACTTCCAAGAGGGGCTACACCTTC. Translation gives CASSLNTSKRGYTF.

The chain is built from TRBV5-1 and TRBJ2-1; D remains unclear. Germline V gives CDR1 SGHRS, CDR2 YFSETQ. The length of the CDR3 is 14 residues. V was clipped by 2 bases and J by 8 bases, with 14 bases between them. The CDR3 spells CASSFPSDRDEQFF. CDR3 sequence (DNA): TGCGCCAGCAGCTTCCCCAGCGATCGGGATGAGCAGTTCTTC.

The CDR3 loop is CATSPTLGEKLFF. CDR3 in DNA: TGTGCCACCAGCCCCACGCTGGGGGAAAAACTGTTTTTT. This chain joins TRBV6-6 and TRBJ1-4; D gene ambiguous. Trimming cost V 10 bases and J 8 bases, with 17 bases left between them. Looked up from germline, CDR1 is MNHNY and CDR2 is SVGAGI (reference sequence). The CDR3 extends over 13 amino acids.